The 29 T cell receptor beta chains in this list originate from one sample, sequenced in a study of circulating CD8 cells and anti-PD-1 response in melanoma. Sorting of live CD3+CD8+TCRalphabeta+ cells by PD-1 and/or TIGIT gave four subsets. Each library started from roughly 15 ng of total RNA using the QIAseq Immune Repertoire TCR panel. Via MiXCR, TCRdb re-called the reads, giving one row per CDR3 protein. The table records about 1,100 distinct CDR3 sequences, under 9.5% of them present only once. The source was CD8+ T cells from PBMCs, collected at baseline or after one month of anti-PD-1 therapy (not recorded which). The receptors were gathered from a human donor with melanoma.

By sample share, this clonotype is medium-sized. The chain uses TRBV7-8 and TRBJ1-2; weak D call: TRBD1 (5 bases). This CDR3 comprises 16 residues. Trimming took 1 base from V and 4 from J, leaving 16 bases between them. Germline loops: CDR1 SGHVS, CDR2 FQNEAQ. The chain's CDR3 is CASSLGSIEGAYGYTF. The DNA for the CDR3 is TGTGCCAGCAGCTTAGGGTCGATAGAAGGGGCCTATGGCTACACCTTC.

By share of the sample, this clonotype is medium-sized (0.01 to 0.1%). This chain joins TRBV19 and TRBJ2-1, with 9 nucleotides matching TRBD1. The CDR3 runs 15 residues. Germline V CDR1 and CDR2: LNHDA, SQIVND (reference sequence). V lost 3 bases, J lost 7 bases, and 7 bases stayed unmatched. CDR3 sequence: CASSMWGQGMNEQFF. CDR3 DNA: TGTGCCAGTAGTATGTGGGGACAGGGAATGAATGAGCAGTTCTTC.

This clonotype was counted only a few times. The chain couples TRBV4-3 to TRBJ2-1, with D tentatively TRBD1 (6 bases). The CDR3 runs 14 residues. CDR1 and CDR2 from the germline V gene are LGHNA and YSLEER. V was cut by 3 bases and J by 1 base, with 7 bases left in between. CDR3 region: CASSQGTSYNEQFF. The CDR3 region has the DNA TGCGCCAGCAGCCAGGGGACATCCTACAATGAGCAGTTCTTC.

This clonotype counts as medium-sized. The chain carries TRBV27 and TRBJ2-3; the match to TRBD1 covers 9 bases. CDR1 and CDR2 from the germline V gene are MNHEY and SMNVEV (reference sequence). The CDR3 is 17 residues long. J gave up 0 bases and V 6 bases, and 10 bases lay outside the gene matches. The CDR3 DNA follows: TGTGCCAGCAGGCCACCCCCGGGACAGGGTAGCACAGATACGCAGTATTTT. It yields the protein CASRPPPGQGSTDTQYF.

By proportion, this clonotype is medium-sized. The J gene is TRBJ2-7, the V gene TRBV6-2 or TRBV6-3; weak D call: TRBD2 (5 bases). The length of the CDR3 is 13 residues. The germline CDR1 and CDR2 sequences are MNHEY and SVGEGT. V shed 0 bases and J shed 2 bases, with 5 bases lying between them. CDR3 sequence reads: CASSYSGAYEQYF. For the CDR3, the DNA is TGTGCCAGCAGTTACTCGGGAGCCTACGAGCAGTACTTC.

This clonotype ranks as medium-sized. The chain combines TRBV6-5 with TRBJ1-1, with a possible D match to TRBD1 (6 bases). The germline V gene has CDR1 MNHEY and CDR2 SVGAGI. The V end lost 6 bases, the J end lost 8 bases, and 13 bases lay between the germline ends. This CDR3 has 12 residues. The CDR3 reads CASSQTGSEAFF. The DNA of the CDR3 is TGTGCCAGCAGCCAGACAGGCTCCGAAGCTTTCTTT.

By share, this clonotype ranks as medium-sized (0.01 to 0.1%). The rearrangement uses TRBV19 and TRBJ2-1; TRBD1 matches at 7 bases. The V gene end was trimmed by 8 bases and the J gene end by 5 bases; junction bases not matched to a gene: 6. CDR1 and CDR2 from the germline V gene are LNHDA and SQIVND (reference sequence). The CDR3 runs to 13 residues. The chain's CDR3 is CASGAGGHNEQFF. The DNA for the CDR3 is TGTGCCAGTGGGGCAGGGGGACACAATGAGCAGTTCTTC.

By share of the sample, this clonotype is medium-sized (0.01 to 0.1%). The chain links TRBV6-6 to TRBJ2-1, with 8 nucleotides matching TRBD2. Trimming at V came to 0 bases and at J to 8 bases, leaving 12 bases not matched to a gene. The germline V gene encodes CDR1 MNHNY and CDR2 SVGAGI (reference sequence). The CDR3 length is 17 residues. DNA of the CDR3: TGTGCCAGCAGTTACTCGAGTGAAGGTCGGGGGGGCGATGAGCAGTTCTTC. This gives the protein CASSYSSEGRGGDEQFF.

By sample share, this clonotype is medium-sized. The CDR3 region has the DNA TGTGCCAGCTCACCACCGGGGCCCAACACTGAAGCTTTCTTT. It yields the protein CASSPPGPNTEAFF. The V and J genes are TRBV18 and TRBJ1-1; maybe TRBD1 (5 bases). In germline, CDR1 is KGHSH, CDR2 LQKENI. V lost 0 bases to trimming and J lost 2 bases, with 7 bases between them. The CDR3 length is 14 residues.

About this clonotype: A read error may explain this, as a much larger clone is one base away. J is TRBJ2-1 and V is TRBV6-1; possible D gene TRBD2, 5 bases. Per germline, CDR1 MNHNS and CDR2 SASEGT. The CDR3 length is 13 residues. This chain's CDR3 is CASLEGEANEQLF. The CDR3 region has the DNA TGTGCCAGCCTAGAGGGTGAGGCTAATGAGCAGCTCTTC.

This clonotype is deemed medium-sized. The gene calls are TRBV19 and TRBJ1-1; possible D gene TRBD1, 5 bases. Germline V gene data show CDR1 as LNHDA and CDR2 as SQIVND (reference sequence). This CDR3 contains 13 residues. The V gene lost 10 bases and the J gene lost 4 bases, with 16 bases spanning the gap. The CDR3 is CAIRQGAGTEAFF. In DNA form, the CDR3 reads TGTGCCATAAGGCAGGGCGCCGGCACTGAAGCTTTCTTT.

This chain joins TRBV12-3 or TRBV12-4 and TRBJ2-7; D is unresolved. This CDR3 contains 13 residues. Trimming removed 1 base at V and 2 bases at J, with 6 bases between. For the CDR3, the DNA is TGTGCCAGCAGTTTAGTGGGTACCTACGAGCAGTACTTC. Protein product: CASSLVGTYEQYF.

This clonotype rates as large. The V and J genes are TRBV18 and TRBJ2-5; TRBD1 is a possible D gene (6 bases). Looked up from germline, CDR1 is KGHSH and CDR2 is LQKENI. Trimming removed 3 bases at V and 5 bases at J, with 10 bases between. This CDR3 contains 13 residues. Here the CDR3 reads CASSPWGLETQYF. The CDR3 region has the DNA TGTGCCAGCTCACCGTGGGGGCTGGAGACCCAGTACTTC.

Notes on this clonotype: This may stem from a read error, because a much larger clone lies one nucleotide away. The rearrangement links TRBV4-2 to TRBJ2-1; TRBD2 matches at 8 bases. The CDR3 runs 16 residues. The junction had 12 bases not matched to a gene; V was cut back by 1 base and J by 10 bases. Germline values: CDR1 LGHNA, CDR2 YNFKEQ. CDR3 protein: CASSQVPAGESYEQFF. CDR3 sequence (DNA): TGTGCCAGCAGCCAAGTCCCAGCGGGGGAGTCCTACGAGCAGTTCTTC.

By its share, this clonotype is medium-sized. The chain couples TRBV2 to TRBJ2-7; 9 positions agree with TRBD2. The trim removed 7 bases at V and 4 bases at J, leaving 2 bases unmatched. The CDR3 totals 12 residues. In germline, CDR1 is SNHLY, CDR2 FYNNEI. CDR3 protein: CASTSGEYEQYF. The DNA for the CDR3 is TGTGCCAGCACTAGCGGGGAATACGAGCAGTACTTC.

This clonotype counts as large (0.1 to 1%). In DNA form, the CDR3 reads TGTGCCAGCAGTTTGGGACAGAACTACGAGCAGTACTTC. Translated: CASSLGQNYEQYF. V gene TRBV27 combines with J gene TRBJ2-7; 7 nucleotides agree with TRBD1. The CDR3 length is 13 residues. The germline V gene has CDR1 MNHEY and CDR2 SMNVEV (reference sequence). Unmatched junction bases numbered 2, after V lost 3 bases and J lost 3 bases.

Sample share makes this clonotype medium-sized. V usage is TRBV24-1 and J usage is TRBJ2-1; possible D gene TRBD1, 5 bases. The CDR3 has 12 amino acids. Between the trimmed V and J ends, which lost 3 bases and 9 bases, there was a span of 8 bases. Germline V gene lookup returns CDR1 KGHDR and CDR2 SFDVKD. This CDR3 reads CATSDGRVEQFF. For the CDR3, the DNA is TGTGCCACCAGTGATGGCAGGGTTGAGCAGTTCTTC.

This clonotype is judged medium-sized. CDR3 loop: CASSAEDGDEQYF. CDR3 nucleotides: TGTGCCAGCAGCGCGGAGGACGGGGACGAGCAGTACTTC. J is TRBJ2-7 and V is TRBV13, with D possibly being TRBD2 (5 bases). The V end lost 5 bases, the J end lost 5 bases, and 13 bases lay between the germline ends. The CDR3 is 13 amino acids. Germline loops: CDR1 PRHDT, CDR2 FYEKMQ (reference sequence).

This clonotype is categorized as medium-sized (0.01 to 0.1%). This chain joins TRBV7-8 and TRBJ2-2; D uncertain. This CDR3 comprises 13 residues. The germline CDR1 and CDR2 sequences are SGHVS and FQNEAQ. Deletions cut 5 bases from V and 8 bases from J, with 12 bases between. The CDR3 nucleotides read TGTGCCAGCAGCGTCGCCTTGGGTGGGGAGCTGTTTTTT. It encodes CASSVALGGELFF.

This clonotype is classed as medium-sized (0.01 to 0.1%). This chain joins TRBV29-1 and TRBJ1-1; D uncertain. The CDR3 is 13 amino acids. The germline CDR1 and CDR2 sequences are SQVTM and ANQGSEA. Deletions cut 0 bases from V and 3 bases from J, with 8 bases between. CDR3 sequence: CSVEDRQYTEAFF. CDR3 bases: TGCAGCGTTGAAGATCGGCAGTACACTGAAGCTTTCTTT. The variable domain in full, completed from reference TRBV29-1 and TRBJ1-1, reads SAVISQKPSRDICQRGTSLTIQCQVDSQVTMMFWYRQQPGQSLTLIATANQGSEATYESGFVIDKFPISRPNLTFSTLTVSNMSPEDSSIYLCSVEDRQYTEAFFGQGTRLTVV.

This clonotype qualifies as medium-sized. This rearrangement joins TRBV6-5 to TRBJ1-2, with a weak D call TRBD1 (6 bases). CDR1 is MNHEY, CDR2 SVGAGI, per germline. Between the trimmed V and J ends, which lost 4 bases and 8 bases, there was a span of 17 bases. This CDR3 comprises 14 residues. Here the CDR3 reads CASSFMGGAEGYTF. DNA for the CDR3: TGTGCCAGCAGTTTCATGGGGGGGGCTGAAGGCTACACCTTC.

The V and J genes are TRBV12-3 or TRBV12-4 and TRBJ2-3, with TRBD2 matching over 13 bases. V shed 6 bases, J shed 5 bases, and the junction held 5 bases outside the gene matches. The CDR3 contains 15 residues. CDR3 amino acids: CASSPTSGGGDTQYF. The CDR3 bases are TGTGCCAGCAGCCCTACTAGCGGGGGGGGAGATACGCAGTATTTT.

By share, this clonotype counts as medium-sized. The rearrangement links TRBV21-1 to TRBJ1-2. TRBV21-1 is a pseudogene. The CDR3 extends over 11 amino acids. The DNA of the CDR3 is TGTGCCAGTCGGACCGGTTATGGCTACACCTTC. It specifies CASRTGYGYTF.

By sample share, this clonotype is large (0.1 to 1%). The CDR3, as DNA: TGTGCCAGTACCCCTGACGGGGAGTCCTACGAGCAGTACTTC. Amino acid sequence: CASTPDGESYEQYF. The chain carries TRBV19 and TRBJ2-7, with D possibly matching TRBD2 (5 bases). The germline V and J ends were trimmed by 7 bases and 1 base, with 14 bases remaining between them. The germline V gene encodes CDR1 LNHDA and CDR2 SQIVND (reference sequence). The length of the CDR3 is 14 residues.

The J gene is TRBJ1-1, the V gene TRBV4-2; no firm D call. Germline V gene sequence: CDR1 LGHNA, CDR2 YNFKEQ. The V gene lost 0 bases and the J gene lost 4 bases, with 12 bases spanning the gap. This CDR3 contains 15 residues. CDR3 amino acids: CASSQEVSGGTEAFF. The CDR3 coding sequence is TGTGCCAGCAGCCAAGAAGTCTCGGGAGGCACTGAAGCTTTCTTT.

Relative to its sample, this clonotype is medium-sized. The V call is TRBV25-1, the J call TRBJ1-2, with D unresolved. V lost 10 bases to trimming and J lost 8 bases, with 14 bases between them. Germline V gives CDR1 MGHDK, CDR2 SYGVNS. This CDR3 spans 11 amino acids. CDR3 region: CANTKEGGYTF. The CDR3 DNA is TGTGCCAACACGAAGGAAGGGGGCTACACCTTC.

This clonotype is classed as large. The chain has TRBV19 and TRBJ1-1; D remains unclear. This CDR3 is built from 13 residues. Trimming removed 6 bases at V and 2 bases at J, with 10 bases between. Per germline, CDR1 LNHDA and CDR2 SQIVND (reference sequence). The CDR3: CASREAGNTEAFF. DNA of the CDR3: TGTGCCAGTAGAGAGGCGGGAAACACTGAAGCTTTCTTT.

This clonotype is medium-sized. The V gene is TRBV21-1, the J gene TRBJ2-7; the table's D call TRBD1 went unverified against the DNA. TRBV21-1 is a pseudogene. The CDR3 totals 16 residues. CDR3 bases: TGTGCCAGCAGCTCGGGGGGTGGCAGGAACACCCACGAGCAGTACTTC. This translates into CASSSGGGRNTHEQYF.

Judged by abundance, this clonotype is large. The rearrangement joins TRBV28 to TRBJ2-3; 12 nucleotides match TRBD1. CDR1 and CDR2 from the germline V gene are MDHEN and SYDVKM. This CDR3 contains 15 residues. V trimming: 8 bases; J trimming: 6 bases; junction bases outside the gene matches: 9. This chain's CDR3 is CASGTPGQGADTQYF. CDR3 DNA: TGTGCCAGCGGAACTCCGGGACAGGGGGCTGATACGCAGTATTTT.